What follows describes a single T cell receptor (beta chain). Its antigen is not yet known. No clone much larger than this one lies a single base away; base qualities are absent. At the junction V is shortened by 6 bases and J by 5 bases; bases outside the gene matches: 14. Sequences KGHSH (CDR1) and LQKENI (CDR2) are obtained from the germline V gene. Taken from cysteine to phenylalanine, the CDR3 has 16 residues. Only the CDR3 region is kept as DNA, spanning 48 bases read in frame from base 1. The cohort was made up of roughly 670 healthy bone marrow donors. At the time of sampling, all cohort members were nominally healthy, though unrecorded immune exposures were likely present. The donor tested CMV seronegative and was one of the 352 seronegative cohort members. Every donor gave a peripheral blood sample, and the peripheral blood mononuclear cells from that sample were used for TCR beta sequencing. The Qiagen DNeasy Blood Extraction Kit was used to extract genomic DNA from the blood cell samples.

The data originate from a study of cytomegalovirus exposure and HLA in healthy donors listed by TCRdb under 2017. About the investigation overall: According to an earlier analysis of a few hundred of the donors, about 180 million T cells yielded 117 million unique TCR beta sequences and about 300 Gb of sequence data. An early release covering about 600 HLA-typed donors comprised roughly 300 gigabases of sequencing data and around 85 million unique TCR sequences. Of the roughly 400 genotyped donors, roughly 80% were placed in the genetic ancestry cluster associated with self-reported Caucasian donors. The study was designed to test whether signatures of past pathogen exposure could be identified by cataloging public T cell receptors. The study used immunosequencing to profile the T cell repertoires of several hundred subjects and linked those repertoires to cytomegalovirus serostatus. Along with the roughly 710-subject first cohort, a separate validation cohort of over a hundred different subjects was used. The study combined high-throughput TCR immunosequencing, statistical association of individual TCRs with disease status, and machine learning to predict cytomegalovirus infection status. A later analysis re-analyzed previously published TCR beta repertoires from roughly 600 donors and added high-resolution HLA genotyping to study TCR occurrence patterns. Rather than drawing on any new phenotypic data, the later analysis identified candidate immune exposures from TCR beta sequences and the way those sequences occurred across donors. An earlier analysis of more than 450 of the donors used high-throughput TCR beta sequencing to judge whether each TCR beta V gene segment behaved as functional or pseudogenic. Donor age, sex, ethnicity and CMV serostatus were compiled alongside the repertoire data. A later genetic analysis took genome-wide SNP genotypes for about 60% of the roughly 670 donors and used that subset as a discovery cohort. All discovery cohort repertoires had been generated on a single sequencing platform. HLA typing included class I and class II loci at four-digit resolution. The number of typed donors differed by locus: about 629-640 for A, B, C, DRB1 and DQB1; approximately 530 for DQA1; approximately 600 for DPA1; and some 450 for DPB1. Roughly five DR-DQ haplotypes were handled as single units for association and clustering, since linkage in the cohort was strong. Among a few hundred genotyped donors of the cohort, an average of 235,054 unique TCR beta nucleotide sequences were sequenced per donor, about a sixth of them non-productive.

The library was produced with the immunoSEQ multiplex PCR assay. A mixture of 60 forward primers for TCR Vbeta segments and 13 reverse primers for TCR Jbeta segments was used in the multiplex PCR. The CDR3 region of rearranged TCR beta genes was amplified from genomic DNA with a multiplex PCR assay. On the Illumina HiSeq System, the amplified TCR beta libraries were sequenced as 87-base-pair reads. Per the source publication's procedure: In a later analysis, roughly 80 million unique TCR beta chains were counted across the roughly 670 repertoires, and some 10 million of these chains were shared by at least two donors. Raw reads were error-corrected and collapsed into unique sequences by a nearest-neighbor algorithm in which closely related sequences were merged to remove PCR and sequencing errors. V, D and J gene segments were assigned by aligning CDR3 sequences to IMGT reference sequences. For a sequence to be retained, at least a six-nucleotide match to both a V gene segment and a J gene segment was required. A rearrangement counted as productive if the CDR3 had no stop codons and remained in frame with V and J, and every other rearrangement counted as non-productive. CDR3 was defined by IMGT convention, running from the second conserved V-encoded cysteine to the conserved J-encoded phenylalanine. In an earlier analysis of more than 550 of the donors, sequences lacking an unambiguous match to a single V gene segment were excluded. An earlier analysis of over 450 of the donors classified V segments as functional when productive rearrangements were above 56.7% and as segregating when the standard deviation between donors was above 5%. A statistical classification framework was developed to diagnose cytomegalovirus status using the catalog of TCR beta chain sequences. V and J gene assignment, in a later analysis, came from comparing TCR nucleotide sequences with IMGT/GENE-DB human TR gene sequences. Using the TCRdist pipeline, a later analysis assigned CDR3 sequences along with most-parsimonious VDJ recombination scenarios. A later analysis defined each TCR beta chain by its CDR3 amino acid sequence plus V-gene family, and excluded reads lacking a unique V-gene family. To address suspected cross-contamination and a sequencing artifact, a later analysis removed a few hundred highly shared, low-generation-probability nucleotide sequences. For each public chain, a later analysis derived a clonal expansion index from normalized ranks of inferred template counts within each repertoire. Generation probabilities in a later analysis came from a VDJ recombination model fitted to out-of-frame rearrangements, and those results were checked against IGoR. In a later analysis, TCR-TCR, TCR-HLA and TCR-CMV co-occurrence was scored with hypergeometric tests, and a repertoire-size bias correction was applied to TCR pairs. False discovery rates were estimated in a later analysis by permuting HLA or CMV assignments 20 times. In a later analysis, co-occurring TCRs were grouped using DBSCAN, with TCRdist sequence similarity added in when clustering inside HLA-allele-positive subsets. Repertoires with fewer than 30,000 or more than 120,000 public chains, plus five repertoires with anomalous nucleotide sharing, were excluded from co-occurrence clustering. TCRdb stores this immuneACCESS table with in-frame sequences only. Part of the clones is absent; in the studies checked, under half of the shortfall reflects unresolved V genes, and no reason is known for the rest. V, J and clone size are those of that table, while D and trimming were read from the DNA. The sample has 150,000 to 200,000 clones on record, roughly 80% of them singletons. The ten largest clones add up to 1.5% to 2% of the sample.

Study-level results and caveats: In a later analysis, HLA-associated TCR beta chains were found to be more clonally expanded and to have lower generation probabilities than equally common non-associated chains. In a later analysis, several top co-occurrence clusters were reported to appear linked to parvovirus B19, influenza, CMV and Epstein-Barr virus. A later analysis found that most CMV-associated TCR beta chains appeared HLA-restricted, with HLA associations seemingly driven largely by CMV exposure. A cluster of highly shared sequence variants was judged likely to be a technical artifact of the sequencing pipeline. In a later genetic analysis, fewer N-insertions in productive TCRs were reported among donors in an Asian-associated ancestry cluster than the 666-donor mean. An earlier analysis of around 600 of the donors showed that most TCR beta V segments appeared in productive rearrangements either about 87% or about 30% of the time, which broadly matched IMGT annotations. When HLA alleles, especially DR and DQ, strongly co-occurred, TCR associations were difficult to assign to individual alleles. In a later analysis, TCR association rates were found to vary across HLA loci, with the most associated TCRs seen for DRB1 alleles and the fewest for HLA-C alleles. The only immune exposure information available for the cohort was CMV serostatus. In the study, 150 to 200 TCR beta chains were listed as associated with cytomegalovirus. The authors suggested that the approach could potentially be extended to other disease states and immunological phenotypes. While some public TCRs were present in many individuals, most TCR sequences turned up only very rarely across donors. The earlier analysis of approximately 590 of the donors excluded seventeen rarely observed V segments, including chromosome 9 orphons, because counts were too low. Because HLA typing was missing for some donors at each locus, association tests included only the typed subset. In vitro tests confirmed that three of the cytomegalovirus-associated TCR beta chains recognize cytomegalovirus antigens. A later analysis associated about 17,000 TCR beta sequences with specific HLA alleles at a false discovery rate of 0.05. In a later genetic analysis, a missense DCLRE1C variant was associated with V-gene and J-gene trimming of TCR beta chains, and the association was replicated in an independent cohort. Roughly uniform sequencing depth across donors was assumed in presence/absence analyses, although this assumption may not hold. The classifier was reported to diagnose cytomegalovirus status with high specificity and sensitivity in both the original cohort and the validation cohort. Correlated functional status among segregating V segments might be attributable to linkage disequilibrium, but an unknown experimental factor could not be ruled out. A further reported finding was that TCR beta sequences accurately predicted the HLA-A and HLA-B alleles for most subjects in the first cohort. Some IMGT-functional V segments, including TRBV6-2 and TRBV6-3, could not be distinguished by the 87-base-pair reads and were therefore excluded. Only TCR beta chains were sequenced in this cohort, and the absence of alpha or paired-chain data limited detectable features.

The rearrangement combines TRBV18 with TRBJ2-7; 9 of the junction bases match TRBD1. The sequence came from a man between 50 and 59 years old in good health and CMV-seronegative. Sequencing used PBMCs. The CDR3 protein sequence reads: CASSHKGGTGIHEQYF. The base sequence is TGTGCCAGCTCCCACAAAGGGGGGACAGGGATCCACGAGCAGTACTTC.